The next 14 T cell receptor beta chains were all read from a single sample in a study of neurological immune-mediated disorders. Each CDR3 protein is one row after TCRdb ran MiXCR on the 5' RACE reads. The sample consists of fewer than 70,000 distinct CDR3 sequences, 8.5% to 10% of them appearing once. Time point defined: longitudinal time-point 2. Sequencing used PBMCs. Receptor source: a man aged 25-45 years in good health.

This clonotype was found many times. V is TRBV18 and J is TRBJ2-3, with no clear D. CDR1 is KGHSH, CDR2 LQKENI, per germline. Trimming stripped 1 base from V and 5 bases from J, with 4 bases between. The CDR3 runs to 12 residues. Here the CDR3 reads CASSPQRDTQYF. CDR3 DNA: TGTGCCAGCTCACCACAGAGAGATACGCAGTATTTT. The full variable domain, completed using reference TRBV18 and TRBJ2-3, is NAGVMQNPRHLVRRRGQEARLRCSPMKGHSHVYWYRQLPEEGLKFMVYLQKENIIDESGMPKERFSAEFPKEGPSILRIQQVVRGDSAAYFCASSPQRDTQYFGPGTRLTVL.

About this clonotype: This clone may be a read error of a much larger clone one base away. The gene calls are TRBV14 and TRBJ2-1, with D tentatively TRBD1 (5 bases). The end of the DNA is better explained by TRBJ2-7, so the J call may be wrong. Germline values: CDR1 SGHDN, CDR2 FVKESK. The CDR3 runs to 17 residues. CDR3 sequence (DNA): TGTGCCAGCAGCCAAGATTGGGGCGGCAGCTCCTACAATGAGCAGTACTTC. Translating it yields CASSQDWGGSSYNEQYF.

V is TRBV20-1 and J is TRBJ2-7, with TRBD2 identical over 11 bases. Per germline, CDR1 DFQATT and CDR2 SNEGSKA (reference sequence). CDR3 size: 13 residues. J was trimmed by 7 bases and V by 1 base; bases with no gene match: 3. In DNA, the CDR3 is TGCAGTGCTAGAGGTCTAGCGGGAGGTGAGCAGTACTTC. Amino acids: CSARGLAGGEQYF.

This clonotype has ten or more counts. This chain uses TRBV3-1 with TRBJ2-2, with 8 bases identical to TRBD2. There are 16 residues in the CDR3. J was trimmed by 4 bases and V by 1 base; bases with no gene match: 5. Germline loops: CDR1 LGHDT, CDR2 YNNKEL (reference sequence). The CDR3 sequence: CASSQGAGGGTGELFF. The CDR3 bases are TGTGCCAGCAGCCAAGGAGCCGGGGGGGGCACCGGGGAGCTGTTTTTT. Full variable domain (outside the CDR3, taken from reference TRBV3-1 and TRBJ2-2): DTAVSQTPKYLVTQMGNDKSIKCEQNLGHDTMYWYKQDSKKFLKIMFSYNNKELIINETVPNRFSPKSPDKAHLNLHINSLELGDSAVYFCASSQGAGGGTGELFFGEGSRLTVL.

This clonotype came up many times. The V gene is TRBV3-1, the J gene TRBJ1-1; D unclear. CDR1 and CDR2 from the germline V gene are LGHDT and YNNKEL (reference sequence). This CDR3 comprises 14 residues. The V end was cut by 4 bases, the J end by 0 bases, with 9 bases between. The CDR3 DNA sequence: TGTGCCAGCAGCCTCCGGGCTATGAACACTGAAGCTTTCTTT. This sequence encodes CASSLRAMNTEAFF.

This clonotype occurred many times. The chain combines TRBV5-1 with TRBJ2-5, with a weak D call TRBD2 (6 bases). V was cut by 3 bases and J by 1 base, with 10 bases left in between. This CDR3 comprises 14 residues. Germline V gene sequence: CDR1 SGHRS, CDR2 YFSETQ. CDR3 coding DNA: TGCGCCAGCAGCTGGGGGACTGTCCAAGAGACCCAGTACTTC. Translating it yields CASSWGTVQETQYF.

This clonotype was detected ten times or more. The genes are TRBV5-1 and TRBJ2-1, with a weak D call TRBD1 (5 bases). This CDR3 contains 13 residues. Trimming took off 3 bases at V and 6 bases at J, with 10 bases between the two ends. CDR1 and CDR2 (germline): SGHRS, YFSETQ. CDR3 protein: CASSSLQVNEQFF. In nucleotides, the CDR3 is TGCGCCAGCAGCTCATTACAGGTCAATGAGCAGTTCTTC.

There are a few counts of this clonotype. This chain connects TRBV6-1 to TRBJ2-7; no clear D. Germline lookup yields CDR1 MNHNS and CDR2 SASEGT. Trimming removed 4 bases from V and 6 bases from J, with 10 bases in between. The CDR3 covers 12 residues. CDR3 in DNA: TGTGCCAGCAGTGTTAAGATTGGCGAGCAGTACTTC. Protein: CASSVKIGEQYF.

This clonotype was seen many times. The gene calls are TRBV20-1 and TRBJ2-3; 8 nucleotides agree with TRBD2. CDR1 and CDR2 from the germline V gene are DFQATT and SNEGSKA (reference sequence). The CDR3 spans 13 residues. The V gene end was trimmed by 8 bases and the J gene end by 1 base; junction bases not matched to a gene: 5. The CDR3 DNA is TGCAGTTTTCCGACTAGCGGCACAGATACGCAGTATTTT. Protein sequence: CSFPTSGTDTQYF.

This clonotype was seen a few times. CDR3 coding DNA: TGCGCCAGCAGCTTGGCCGGGACAGGGGAATCCTACGAGCAGTACTTC. It codes for CASSLAGTGESYEQYF. The chain has TRBV5-1 and TRBJ2-7; 10 nucleotides align to TRBD1. CDR3 length: 16 amino acids. From germline, CDR1 is SGHRS and CDR2 YFSETQ. The V segment lost 0 bases and the J segment 1 base; nucleotides outside the gene matches: 4. The complete variable domain, with remaining parts taken from reference TRBV5-1 and TRBJ2-7, reads KAGVTQTPRYLIKTRGQQVTLSCSPISGHRSVSWYQQTPGQGLQFLFEYFSETQRNKGNFPGRFSGRQFSNSRSEMNVSTLELGDSALYLCASSLAGTGESYEQYFGPGTRLTVT.

The chain employs TRBV6-1 and TRBJ1-2; no clear D gene. Per germline, CDR1 MNHNS and CDR2 SASEGT. V gave up 3 bases and J gave up 5 bases, with 10 bases separating them. This CDR3 is 13 amino acids long. CDR3 in amino acids: CASSDQEIYGYTF. Here the CDR3 DNA reads TGTGCCAGCAGTGACCAGGAGATTTATGGCTACACCTTC.

Ten or more counts support this clonotype. CDR3 nucleotides: TGTGCCTGGAATGACAGCCCTGGGGAGATCGGGGAGCTGTTTTTT. Translated, it gives CAWNDSPGEIGELFF. The chain uses TRBV30 and TRBJ2-2; D is possibly TRBD1 or TRBD2 (5 bases each). V dropped 4 bases and J dropped 7 bases, with 19 bases sitting between them. The germline V gene has CDR1 GTSNPN and CDR2 SVGIG (reference sequence). CDR3 length equals 15 residues.

As to this clonotype: A read error may produce the germline difference seen at one junction end. This rearrangement joins TRBV25-1 to TRBJ2-7; unclear D gene. The CDR3 is 14 amino acids. The germline V gene encodes CDR1 MGHDK and CDR2 SYGVNS. CDR3 amino acids: CASSEYEGCYEHYF. Written as DNA, the CDR3 is TGTGCCAGCAGTGAGTATGAAGGCTGCTACGAGCACTACTTC.

This clonotype was seen repeatedly, ten times or more. The V and J genes are TRBV5-5 and TRBJ2-7, with D unclear. CDR3 length: 16 amino acids. Trimming removed 1 base from V and 5 bases from J, with 19 bases in between. Germline CDR1 and CDR2: SGHKS and YYEKEE (reference sequence). The CDR3 nucleotides read TGTGCCAGCAGCTTGTTCCCTCCGCCCACTGAGGACGAGCAGTACTTC. This codes for CASSLFPPPTEDEQYF.